This T cell receptor (beta chain) was captured in a study of shared clonotypes between healthy human individuals. Some clones are missing from TCRdb's copy, which holds only in-frame ones; the method was immunoSEQ multiplex PCR. The sample comprises around 1.1 million clones, roughly 80% of which are singletons, and about 0.94% rests with the top ten. With V trimmed by 6 bases and J by 2 bases, 3 bases remained unmatched. The V gene's germline CDR1 is SGHDT and CDR2 YYEEEE. CDR3 length: 14 residues. The clonotype comes from a man aged 18-30 years in good health. Some clones in this sample may be carry-over from other donors' samples. Material: memory CD4+ T cells from PBMCs. Subset meaning: CD45RA-negative fraction. V usage is TRBV5-6 and J usage is TRBJ1-3, with 9 nucleotides matching TRBD1. CDR3 amino acids: CASTGTGTGNTIYF. DNA for the CDR3: TGTGCCAGCACTGGGACAGGGACTGGAAACACCATATATTTT.